The 30 T cell receptor beta chains reported below all come from one sample, sequenced in a study of shared clonotypes between healthy human individuals. Naive CD8 populations comprised CD45RO-negative cells positively selected for CCR7, excluding terminally differentiated effector memory CD45RA+ cells. Sequencing was performed with immunoSEQ multiplex PCR; in TCRdb, only in-frame clones are kept and a portion is missing. The table includes more than 2 million clones, 80% to 95% detected once. Material: naive CD8+ T cells from PBMCs. All receptors derive from a man between 18 and 35 years old in good health. Some clones in this sample may be carry-over from other donors' samples.

This chain joins TRBV28 and TRBJ1-4; maybe TRBD1 (6 bases). The V gene's germline CDR1 is MDHEN and CDR2 SYDVKM. The V end lost 5 bases, the J end lost 9 bases, and 13 bases lay between the germline ends. The length of the CDR3 is 13 residues. The CDR3 coding sequence is TGTGCCAGCAGTCAGGGGAATGGCAAAAAACTGTTTTTT. It yields the protein CASSQGNGKKLFF. Using reference TRBV28 and TRBJ1-4 for the parts outside the CDR3, the full variable domain is DVKVTQSSRYLVKRTGEKVFLECVQDMDHENMFWYRQDPGLGLRLIYFSYDVKMKEKGDIPEGYSVSREKKERFSLILESASTNQTSMYLCASSQGNGKKLFFGSGTQLSVL.

This chain links TRBV11-3 with TRBJ2-7; D not certain. In germline, CDR1 is SGHNT, CDR2 YENEEA. V was cut by 3 bases and J by 4 bases, with 13 bases left in between. This CDR3 spans 14 amino acids. Written as DNA, the CDR3 is TGTGCCAGCAGCTTGTTTAGCAGTGGGTACGAGCAGTACTTC. Translating gives CASSLFSSGYEQYF.

This clone was observed a single time. V gene TRBV27 combines with J gene TRBJ2-7, with unresolved D. Germline V lookup: CDR1 MNHEY, CDR2 SMNVEV (reference sequence). The CDR3 is 14 amino acids. Trimming removed 6 bases at V and 0 bases at J, with 12 bases between. CDR3 sequence reads: CASSPLPSSYEQYF. The CDR3, as DNA: TGTGCCAGCAGCCCCCTACCAAGCTCCTACGAGCAGTACTTC.

The chain carries TRBV7-9 and TRBJ2-7, with D possibly being TRBD1 or TRBD2 (5 bases each). Germline V gene sequence: CDR1 SEHNR, CDR2 FQNEAQ (reference sequence). The germline V and J ends were trimmed by 5 bases and 0 bases, with 17 bases remaining between them. This CDR3 region has 16 residues. CDR3 coding DNA: TGTGCCAGCAGCCCTAGAGGGGTTCCGCGCTCCTACGAGCAGTACTTC. Encoded protein: CASSPRGVPRSYEQYF.

The chain uses TRBV7-8 and TRBJ2-7; D is possibly TRBD2 (5 bases). V lost 0 bases and J lost 4, with 16 bases in between. The CDR3 extends over 16 amino acids. Germline values: CDR1 SGHVS, CDR2 FQNEAQ. CDR3 bases: TGTGCCAGCAGCTTAGCGTCCCTAACGGGGTTTTACGAGCAGTACTTC. Translated: CASSLASLTGFYEQYF. Drawing the rest from reference TRBV7-8 and TRBJ2-7, the complete variable domain is GAGVSQSPRYKVAKRGQDVALRCDPISGHVSLFWYQQALGQGPEFLTYFQNEAQLDKSGLPSDRFFAERPEGSVSTLKIQRTQQEDSAVYLCASSLASLTGFYEQYFGPGTRLTVT.

This chain joins TRBV19 and TRBJ2-2; unclear D gene. The CDR3 contains 14 residues. The ends were cut back, 3 bases at V and 7 bases at J, with 12 bases in the middle. Per the germline V gene, CDR1 is LNHDA and CDR2 is SQIVND (reference sequence). CDR3 nucleotides: TGTGCCAGTAGTATTCGGCTAGGTATCGGGGAGCTGTTTTTT. Protein sequence: CASSIRLGIGELFF. Full variable domain (rest looked up from reference TRBV19 and TRBJ2-2): DGGITQSPKYLFRKEGQNVTLSCEQNLNHDAMYWYRQDPGQGLRLIYYSQIVNDFQKGDIAEGYSVSREKKESFPLTVTSAQKNPTAFYLCASSIRLGIGELFFGEGSRLTVL.

The V and J genes are TRBV5-6 and TRBJ2-7; 11 bases align to TRBD2. Germline trimming cut 1 base from V and 1 base from J; bases unmatched to any gene: 1. Germline CDR1 is SGHDT and CDR2 is YYEEEE. CDR3 length: 15 residues. CDR3 bases: TGTGCCAGCAGCTTGACTAGCGGGGGTTCCTACGAGCAGTACTTC. Protein: CASSLTSGGSYEQYF.

The genes are TRBV4-2 and TRBJ2-5; 7 positions agree with TRBD2. V gave up 0 bases and J gave up 4 bases; unmatched junction bases: 11. Germline V gene sequence: CDR1 LGHNA, CDR2 YNFKEQ. This CDR3 has 17 amino acids. CDR3 sequence (DNA): TGTGCCAGCAGCCAAGATTTTGGGGGAGGGCCACTAGAGACCCAGTACTTC. Residues: CASSQDFGGGPLETQYF.

The chain uses TRBV19 and TRBJ2-2; 9 nucleotides match TRBD1. The J segment lost 4 bases and the V segment lost 3 bases, leaving 9 bases of the junction unmatched. Germline CDR1 reads LNHDA; CDR2 reads SQIVND (reference sequence). This CDR3 is 17 amino acids long. Here the CDR3 reads CASSIVTGGWGTGELFF. In DNA form, the CDR3 reads TGTGCCAGTAGTATCGTCACAGGGGGCTGGGGCACCGGGGAGCTGTTTTTT.

The chain couples TRBV7-9 to TRBJ2-5; 9 bases are a match to TRBD1. Looked up from germline, CDR1 is SEHNR and CDR2 is FQNEAQ (reference sequence). The length of the CDR3 is 16 residues. The junction had 10 bases not matched to a gene; V was cut back by 5 bases and J by 3 bases. The CDR3 coding sequence is TGTGCCAGCAGCCGAGCGCCGGGACAGGGAGAAGAGACCCAGTACTTC. Its protein is CASSRAPGQGEETQYF.

This clone was counted once. This sample includes further DNA sequences coding for the same CDR3. V is TRBV5-1 and J is TRBJ2-3; D is unresolved. Germline values: CDR1 SGHRS, CDR2 YFSETQ. The CDR3 consists of 14 residues. V lost 0 bases and J 2 bases, leaving 7 bases between the germline ends. CDR3 protein: CASSLGQSTDTQYF. In DNA form, the CDR3 reads TGCGCCAGCAGCTTGGGGCAGTCCACAGATACGCAGTATTTT.

The chain recombines TRBV10-2 with TRBJ2-7, with D hard to call. Germline V gives CDR1 WSHSY, CDR2 SAAADI. V lost 3 bases to trimming and J lost 0 bases, with 6 bases between them. The CDR3 is made up of 13 amino acids. CDR3 in amino acids: CASSDVFSYEQYF. CDR3 coding DNA: TGCGCCAGCAGTGATGTATTCTCCTACGAGCAGTACTTC.

As for this clone: This sample includes further DNA sequences coding for the same CDR3. The rearrangement joins TRBV28 to TRBJ2-7; 7 nucleotides agree with TRBD2. The CDR3 runs 12 residues. J lost 3 bases, V lost 8 bases, and 4 bases had no gene match. Germline CDR1 MDHEN, CDR2 SYDVKM. CDR3 region: CASSTGGYEQYF. As DNA, the CDR3 is TGTGCCAGCTCCACGGGGGGCTACGAGCAGTACTTC.

Comments on this clone: The same CDR3 also results from other DNA sequences found in this sample. CDR3 DNA sequence: TGTGCCAGCAGCCCGGCAGGCTACAATGAGCAGTTCTTC. This codes for CASSPAGYNEQFF. The rearrangement links TRBV7-9 to TRBJ2-1; D gene ambiguous. The V and J ends lost 5 bases and 3 bases respectively, with 8 bases between them. CDR1 is SEHNR, CDR2 FQNEAQ, per germline (reference sequence). The CDR3 runs 13 residues.

About this clone itself: This same CDR3 is encoded by further DNA sequences in the sample. This chain uses TRBV7-9 with TRBJ2-7, with 11 bases fitting TRBD2. Trimming at V came to 3 bases and at J to 1 base, leaving 2 bases not matched to a gene. The CDR3 length is 15 residues. Germline CDR1 and CDR2: SEHNR and FQNEAQ (reference sequence). The CDR3 bases are TGTGCCAGCAGCTTTGGGACTAGCGGATCCTACGAGCAGTACTTC. It yields the protein CASSFGTSGSYEQYF.

This sequence joins TRBV25-1 and TRBJ2-7, with TRBD2 matching 7 bases. The germline V gene has CDR1 MGHDK and CDR2 SYGVNS. This CDR3 spans 18 amino acids. Germline trimming cut 2 bases from V and 2 bases from J; bases unmatched to any gene: 15. The CDR3 DNA sequence: TGTGCCAGCAGTGAAAGCCCCCAGATGGGAGGGGATCCCTACGAGCAGTACTTC. It is translated as CASSESPQMGGDPYEQYF.

The V and J genes are TRBV9 and TRBJ2-2, with 12 bases fitting TRBD2. V was clipped by 0 bases and J by 8 bases; unmatched bases: 8. This CDR3 is 17 amino acids long. CDR1 is SGDLS and CDR2 is YYNGEE in the germline V gene. The CDR3, as DNA: TGTGCCAGCAGCGTAGAGACTTCTAGCGGGAGGGTTGGGGAGCTGTTTTTT. Protein product: CASSVETSSGRVGELFF.

The gene calls are TRBV9 and TRBJ2-2; D perhaps matches TRBD2 (6 bases). This CDR3 contains 22 residues. Germline lookup yields CDR1 SGDLS and CDR2 YYNGEE. With 0 bases removed from V and 1 base from J, the gap between germline ends came to 28 bases. The CDR3 DNA sequence: TGTGCCAGCAGCGTAGCTACTAAGGAGGGGCAGGGTATGGTTTGGAACACCGGGGAGCTGTTTTTT. Its protein product is CASSVATKEGQGMVWNTGELFF.

A word on this clone: This same CDR3 is encoded by further DNA sequences in the sample. This chain connects TRBV7-8 to TRBJ2-1; D is unclear. CDR1 SGHVS and CDR2 FQNEAQ come from the germline V gene. The CDR3 runs to 15 residues. V was shortened by 3 bases and J by 0 bases, with 9 bases between the two germline ends. CDR3 sequence (DNA): TGTGCCAGCAGCTTGGACCGGAGCTCCTACAATGAGCAGTTCTTC. This sequence encodes CASSLDRSSYNEQFF.

As to this clone: Other nucleotide sequences in the sample specify the same CDR3. The chain uses TRBV29-1 and TRBJ1-2; 9 bases map to TRBD1. The CDR3 length is 12 residues. Germline V gene data show CDR1 as SQVTM and CDR2 as ANQGSEA. V lost 6 bases to trimming and J lost 6 bases; unmatched junction nucleotides: 5. DNA for the CDR3: TGCAGCGTAACCGGGACAGGGAATGGCTACACCTTC. This encodes CSVTGTGNGYTF.

This rearrangement joins TRBV5-1 to TRBJ2-5, with TRBD2 matching over 7 bases. The V gene's germline CDR1 is SGHRS and CDR2 YFSETQ. The ends lost 4 bases at V and 4 bases at J; junction bases unmatched: 10. This CDR3 is 15 amino acids long. CDR3 amino acids: CASSIRLASGETQYF. In nucleotides, the CDR3 is TGCGCCAGCAGCATCCGACTAGCTTCAGGAGAGACCCAGTACTTC.

The chain joins TRBV15 to TRBJ2-7; tentative D call: TRBD2 (7 bases). CDR1 LNHNV and CDR2 YYDKDF come from the germline V gene (reference sequence). CDR3 length: 14 residues. Trimming left V 4 bases short and J 2 bases short, with 12 bases between. Written as DNA, the CDR3 is TGTGCCACCAGCACAGGGGCGGGAGCCTACGAGCAGTACTTC. It encodes CATSTGAGAYEQYF. The full variable domain, in which reference TRBV15 and TRBJ2-7 provide the parts outside the CDR3, is DAMVIQNPRYQVTQFGKPVTLSCSQTLNHNVMYWYQQKSSQAPKLLFHYYDKDFNNEADTPDNFQSRRPNTSFCFLDIRSPGLGDTAMYLCATSTGAGAYEQYFGPGTRLTVT.

The CDR3 spells CASSSDRRFYGYTF. CDR3 sequence (DNA): TGTGCCAGCAGTTCCGACAGACGCTTCTATGGCTACACCTTC. The V call is TRBV28, the J call TRBJ1-2, with D maybe TRBD1 (5 bases). The CDR3 spans 14 residues. CDR1 and CDR2 (germline): MDHEN, SYDVKM. V was clipped by 4 bases and J by 4 bases, with 13 bases between them.

On this clone: The sample contains more than one DNA sequence encoding this CDR3. The genes are TRBV10-3 and TRBJ2-1; 7 bases are shared with TRBD2. Germline-derived CDR1 and CDR2 are ENHRY and SYGVKD. There are 15 residues in the CDR3. Losses at the gene ends were 0 bases for V and 2 bases for J; bases not matched to a gene: 1. In DNA form, the CDR3 reads TGTGCCATCAGTGAGTCTAGCGGGCCCTACAATGAGCAGTTCTTC. This translates into CAISESSGPYNEQFF.

V and J are TRBV9 and TRBJ2-7; 9 nucleotides match TRBD2. In germline, CDR1 is SGDLS, CDR2 YYNGEE. Trimming removed 0 bases from V and 1 base from J; junction bases left unmatched: 2. CDR3 length: 15 amino acids. This CDR3 is CASSVVAGESYEQYF. The CDR3 DNA follows: TGTGCCAGCAGCGTAGTAGCGGGAGAGTCCTACGAGCAGTACTTC.

In this sample, this clone turned up once. The identical CDR3 is also encoded by other nucleotide sequences in the sample. The chain joins TRBV27 to TRBJ2-1; D is uncertain. The V gene's germline CDR1 is MNHEY and CDR2 SMNVEV (reference sequence). V lost 0 bases to trimming and J lost 6 bases, with 3 bases between them. CDR3 size: 12 residues. The CDR3 spells CASSLSSNEQFF. CDR3 coding DNA: TGTGCCAGCAGTTTATCTTCCAATGAGCAGTTCTTC.

This chain joins TRBV4-1 and TRBJ2-2; possible D gene TRBD2, 5 bases. Trimming pared 2 bases from V and 7 bases from J, leaving 17 bases between. Germline-derived CDR1 and CDR2 are MGHRA and YSYEKL. This CDR3 has 16 residues. The DNA for the CDR3 is TGCGCCAGCAGCCAAAGCCACCACGCCGGAGGCGGGGAGCTGTTTTTT. Translated: CASSQSHHAGGGELFF.

The chain couples TRBV19 to TRBJ2-5; 8 bases are a match to TRBD2. Per the germline V gene, CDR1 is LNHDA and CDR2 is SQIVND (reference sequence). This CDR3 region has 13 residues. The V gene end was trimmed by 10 bases and the J gene end by 4 bases; junction bases not matched to a gene: 8. The CDR3 sequence: CATSGGWPETQYF. DNA of the CDR3: TGTGCCACTTCGGGGGGGTGGCCAGAGACCCAGTACTTC.

This clone was seen a handful of times. The chain employs TRBV4-2 and TRBJ1-1; unclear D gene. The CDR3 has 12 amino acids. The V gene lost 2 bases and the J gene lost 6 bases, with 7 bases spanning the gap. The germline V gene encodes CDR1 LGHNA and CDR2 YNFKEQ. The CDR3 DNA is TGTGCCAGCAGCCAACACACCTCTGAAGCTTTCTTT. This gives the protein CASSQHTSEAFF.

This clone was recorded a few times. This chain uses TRBV7-9 with TRBJ1-4; the D gene is possibly TRBD1 (5 bases). This CDR3 has 11 amino acids. Trimming took off 5 bases at V and 14 bases at J, with 12 bases between the two ends. The germline V gene encodes CDR1 SEHNR and CDR2 FQNEAQ (reference sequence). CDR3 nucleotide sequence: TGTGCCAGCAGCCCGGGAGGGGCTCTGTTTTTT. Translated, it gives CASSPGGALFF.